A selection of T cell receptor beta chains follows, all from one sample in a study of blood T cell repertoires in COVID-19. Produced via immunoSEQ multiplex PCR; TCRdb's table is partial and in-frame only. The sample carries under 350,000 clones, 89% recorded once. The material sequenced was peripheral blood. The receptors were sampled from a man over 45 with acute or convalescent COVID-19. CDR3s leave out the opening cysteine and the closing phenylalanine or tryptophan.

j_call	v_call	cdr3_aa
TRBJ2-5	TRBV6-5	ASSYSLAGETQY
TRBJ2-1	TRBV3-1/TRBV3-2	ASSQVAGGRQF
TRBJ1-5	TRBV25-1	ASSGTGTRQPQH
TRBJ1-2	TRBV11-2	ASSPRGTGGIHGYT
TRBJ1-3	TRBV7-2	ASSDRDRTPGNTIY
TRBJ2-2	TRBV9	ASSARDRGTGELF
TRBJ1-2	TRBV3-1/TRBV3-2	ASSQVHGTNYGYT
TRBJ1-2	TRBV7-9	ASSLGQSYGYT
TRBJ2-1	TRBV18	ASSPRDLGEQF
TRBJ2-7	TRBV6-5	ASTPLEGGGEQY
TRBJ1-4	TRBV11-2	ASSLGTGEKLF